These T cell receptor beta chains were read from a single sample in a study of cytomegalovirus exposure and HLA in healthy donors. Data came from immunoSEQ multiplex PCR; TCRdb stores just in-frame clones and leaves some out. The table has tens of thousands of clones, about 95% seen once; the top ten hold 1.5% to 2%. Sequenced material: PBMCs. These receptor sequences come from a woman aged 18-30 years in good health and CMV-seropositive. CDR3s include the opening cysteine and the closing phenylalanine or tryptophan. D genes are given only for firm matches. For some rows the clone size is stated as once, few or many, or as a class when expanded; others skip it.

v_call	j_call	clone_size	d_call	cdr3_nt	cdr3_aa
TRBV4-3	TRBJ2-2	-	TRBD1	TGCGCCAGCAGCCAGAACAGGGGGCATTTATTCACCGGGGAGCTGTTTTTT	CASSQNRGHLFTGELFF
TRBV15	TRBJ1-5	-	-	TGTGCCACCAGCAGAGATGGACAGTTCGATCAGCCCCAGCATTTT	CATSRDGQFDQPQHF
TRBV2	TRBJ1-4	-	TRBD1	TGTGCCAGCAGGGGGGACAGTGAAAAACTGTTTTTT	CASRGDSEKLFF
TRBV27	TRBJ1-1	once	-	TGTGCCAGCAGTTCGTCAGAGAACACTGAAGCTTTCTTT	CASSSSENTEAFF
TRBV6-6	TRBJ1-3	-	-	TGTGCCAGCAGTCAAGACACTCCTGGAAACACCATATATTTT	CASSQDTPGNTIYF
TRBV5-1	TRBJ2-1	-	-	TGCGCCAGCAGCTTGTCCCTAGACCTTTACAATGAGCAGTTCTTC	CASSLSLDLYNEQFF
TRBV5-8	TRBJ2-3	-	TRBD2	TGTGCCAGCAGCCCGACCGGGGGGAGCGCAGATACGCAGTATTTT	CASSPTGGSADTQYF
TRBV30	TRBJ1-2	once	TRBD1	TGTGCCTGGAACTCCCGGACAGGGACTTCTCCTAACTATGGCTACACCTTC	CAWNSRTGTSPNYGYTF
TRBV6-1	TRBJ2-3	-	-	TGTGCCAGCAGTGAAGGACTAGAGACTACGCAGTATTTT	CASSEGLETTQYF
TRBV9	TRBJ2-7	-	-	TGTGCCACAGCTGTTGTCGCCGCTAGCTCCTACGAGCAGTACTTC	CATAVVAASSYEQYF
TRBV19	TRBJ2-5	-	-	TGTGCCAGTAGCGGTCTGGGGCAGACGAAAGAGACCCAGTACTTC	CASSGLGQTKETQYF
TRBV11-2	TRBJ1-5	-	-	TGTGCCAGCAGCTTAGGGGGGGAGCGGCCCCAGCATTTT	CASSLGGERPQHF
TRBV15	TRBJ2-5	-	TRBD2	TGTGCCACCAGCAGAGCCCTGACTAGCGGGGGGGCCCGGGAGACCCAGTACTTC	CATSRALTSGGARETQYF
TRBV5-1	TRBJ1-3	-	TRBD1	TGCGCCAGCAGCCCGGACAGGGGGCATGGAAACACCATATATTTT	CASSPDRGHGNTIYF
TRBV7-6	TRBJ2-5	-	TRBD2	TGTGCCAGCAGCGTATCCGGGACTAGCGCCCGGGAGACCCAGTACTTC	CASSVSGTSARETQYF
TRBV5-1	TRBJ1-5	-	TRBD1	TGCGCCAGCAGCTTAGGGGGCAGTTACGGCAATCAGCCCCAGCATTTT	CASSLGGSYGNQPQHF
TRBV7-6	TRBJ2-7	-	-	TGTGCCAGCAGCTTACGGGACACAGAGATTCCCTACGAGCAGTACTTC	CASSLRDTEIPYEQYF
TRBV15	TRBJ1-2	few	-	TGTGCCACCAGCAGCGGAGTGTGGTTGAACGATGGCTACACCTTC	CATSSGVWLNDGYTF
TRBV11-2	TRBJ2-7	-	TRBD2	TGTGCCAGCAGCTTAGGACTACTAGCGGGAAGGTACGAGCAGTACTTC	CASSLGLLAGRYEQYF
TRBV6-1	TRBJ2-7	-	-	TGTGCCAGCAGTGGCGGGACAGCCGCCTACGAGCAGTACTTC	CASSGGTAAYEQYF
TRBV9	TRBJ1-5	-	TRBD1	TGTGCCAGCAGCGTAGGGGGGAGGGACAGGGGTTATAGCAATCAGCCCCAGCATTTT	CASSVGGRDRGYSNQPQHF
TRBV7-2	TRBJ1-1	-	-	TGTGCCAGCAGCCAATTGGGGGGCACTGAAGCTTTCTTT	CASSQLGGTEAFF
TRBV10-1	TRBJ1-2	-	-	TGCGCCAGCTCCCGGGGATTTAACTATGGCTACACCTTC	CASSRGFNYGYTF
TRBV28	TRBJ2-5	-	TRBD2	TGTGCCAGCAGTTTGCTGACCGGGACTAAAGAGACCCAGTACTTC	CASSLLTGTKETQYF
TRBV19	TRBJ2-1	-	-	TGTGCCAGTAGCGGGGGTTCCTACAATGAGCAGTTCTTC	CASSGGSYNEQFF
TRBV6-1	TRBJ2-1	-	-	TGTGCCAGCAGTGAAGAGCTAGCCTCACTCGACAATGAGCAGTTCTTC	CASSEELASLDNEQFF
TRBV7-2	TRBJ2-7	-	-	TGTGCCAGCAGCTTAGAGGACACCTTCTACGAGCAGTACTTC	CASSLEDTFYEQYF
TRBV9	TRBJ2-2	-	TRBD2	TGTGCCAGCAACCTCGGGAGGTCTAGGGCCGGGGAGCTGTTTTTT	CASNLGRSRAGELFF
TRBV10-3	TRBJ2-3	-	-	TGTGCCATCACCGGGTCTTCCACAGATACGCAGTATTTT	CAITGSSTDTQYF
TRBV19	TRBJ1-2	-	-	TGTGCCAGTAGTATAGGGCTTCTCAATGCCGGGTACGCTGGCTACACCTTC	CASSIGLLNAGYAGYTF
TRBV27	TRBJ2-5	-	TRBD1	TGTGCCAGCAGTCCCCTCACAGGGGTCCGAGAGACCCAGTACTTC	CASSPLTGVRETQYF
TRBV19	TRBJ1-1	-	TRBD1	TGTGCCAGTACTTACTCAGGGGGGAACACTGAAGCTTTCTTT	CASTYSGGNTEAFF
TRBV10-3	TRBJ2-1	-	-	TGTGCCATCAGTGATGGAGACAGCTCCTACAATGAGCAGTTCTTC	CAISDGDSSYNEQFF
TRBV6-1	TRBJ2-7	-	TRBD1	TGTGCCAGCAGGGACAGGGCCTACGAGCAGTACTTC	CASRDRAYEQYF
TRBV19	TRBJ2-5	-	TRBD1	TGTGCCAGTAGTATGGACGGAGAGGGGGCGAAAGGAGAGACCCAGTACTTC	CASSMDGEGAKGETQYF
TRBV4-2	TRBJ1-1	-	-	TGTGCCAGCAGCCGGCCCGAGAACACTGAAGCTTTCTTT	CASSRPENTEAFF
TRBV11-2	TRBJ2-3	-	-	TGTGCCAGCAGCTTAGGCGAGACAGCCAGCACAGATACGCAGTATTTT	CASSLGETASTDTQYF
TRBV7-2	TRBJ2-7	-	-	TGTGCCAGCAGCTTAGAACAGGGTGGAGCCTACGAGCAGTACTTC	CASSLEQGGAYEQYF
TRBV18	TRBJ2-1	once	TRBD1	TGTGCCAGCTCACTCCAGGGGGTGGGTTACAATGAGCAGTTCTTC	CASSLQGVGYNEQFF
TRBV4-2	TRBJ1-1	-	-	TGTGCCAGCAGCCAAGATGGGAGGGGTGAAGCTTTCTTT	CASSQDGRGEAFF
TRBV7-9	TRBJ2-2	-	-	TGTGCGGGCGAACAGATACTTTCCCGGGAGCTGTTTTTT	CAGEQILSRELFF
TRBV4-3	TRBJ1-3	-	TRBD1	TGCGCCAGCAGCCAAGATCGCGGACAGGGTGGAAACACCATATATTTT	CASSQDRGQGGNTIYF
TRBV27	TRBJ1-1	-	TRBD1	TGTGCCAGCAGCGCCGCTCCGGCCGGGACAGGGGGCGCCGACACTGAAGCTTTCTTT	CASSAAPAGTGGADTEAFF
TRBV7-2	TRBJ1-1	-	-	TGTGCCAGCAGCCCGGTTGCCCGGGTCATGAACACTGAAGCTTTCTTT	CASSPVARVMNTEAFF
TRBV5-8	TRBJ2-7	-	-	TGTGCCAGCAGCTTGCCAGGATCTTCGTACGAGCAGTACTTC	CASSLPGSSYEQYF
TRBV7-2	TRBJ1-3	once	-	TGTGCCAGCAGCTCGGGAGGCGAGGCCGGAAACACCATATATTTT	CASSSGGEAGNTIYF
TRBV18	TRBJ2-1	-	-	TGTGCCAGCTCCCCAACAGGGATAAGCTCCTACAATGAGCAGTTCTTC	CASSPTGISSYNEQFF
TRBV6-1	TRBJ2-5	-	TRBD2	TGTGCCAGCAGTGATCGGGTAGCGGGGGGCGGGGAGACCCAGTACTTC	CASSDRVAGGGETQYF